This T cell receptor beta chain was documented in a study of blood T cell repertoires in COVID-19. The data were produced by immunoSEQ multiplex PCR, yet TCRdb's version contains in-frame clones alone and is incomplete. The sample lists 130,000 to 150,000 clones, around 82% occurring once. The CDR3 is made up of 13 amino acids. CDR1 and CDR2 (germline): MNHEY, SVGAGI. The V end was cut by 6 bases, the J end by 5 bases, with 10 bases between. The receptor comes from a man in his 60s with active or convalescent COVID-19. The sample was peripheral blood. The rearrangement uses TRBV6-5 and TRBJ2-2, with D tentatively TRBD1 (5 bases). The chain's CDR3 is CASSLRQTGELFF. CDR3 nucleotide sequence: TGTGCCAGCAGCCTACGACAGACCGGGGAGCTGTTTTTT.